This TCR beta chain comes out of a study of spatial heterogeneity in lung cancer. This clonotype has at least ten counts. Time point denoted: sample taken at primary tumor resection. Whole RNA came from tumor, nontumor lung or frozen PBMC and was sequenced without being sorted. TCRdb re-analysed the 5' RACE reads in MiXCR, keeping a single row per CDR3 protein. Of roughly 15,000 distinct CDR3 sequences listed, 7% to 9% are singletons. The CDR3 consists of 16 residues. Looked up from germline, CDR1 is LGHNA and CDR2 is YSLEER. Trimming took 4 bases from V and 4 from J; bases not matched to a gene: 7. Sequenced here: PBMCs, sampled at surgery. This TCR came from a female donor with early-stage non-small cell lung cancer. The chain recombines TRBV4-3 with TRBJ2-2; 9 bases align to TRBD1. CDR3: CASSLGQGVPTGELFF. Here the CDR3 DNA reads TGCGCCAGCAGCCTGGGACAGGGAGTCCCCACCGGGGAGCTGTTTTTT.